The 6 T cell receptor beta chains presented below share a single source sample, sequenced in a study of shared clonotypes between healthy human individuals. Only in-frame clones appear in the TCRdb table, and some are missing; sequencing was by immunoSEQ multiplex PCR. Among over a million clones listed, about 96% were seen once. What was sequenced was naive CD4+ T cells sorted from blood. Subset noted: CD45RA+ positively selected. Receptors originate from a man younger than 40 in good health.

V is TRBV18 and J is TRBJ2-1; 9 bases map to TRBD2. CDR1 is KGHSH and CDR2 is LQKENI in the germline V gene. Germline trimming cut 2 bases from V and 9 bases from J; bases unmatched to any gene: 5. The CDR3 has 14 residues. The DNA of the CDR3 is TGTGCCAGCTCACCAGTAGCGGGAGAGGGTGAGCAGTTCTTC. This encodes CASSPVAGEGEQFF.

This clone was picked up a small number of times. V is TRBV5-5 and J is TRBJ1-1; D gene unclear. The CDR3 sequence is 13 residues long. CDR1 SGHKS and CDR2 YYEKEE come from the germline V gene (reference sequence). Trimming pared 2 bases from V and 4 bases from J, leaving 9 bases between. The CDR3 nucleotides read TGTGCCAGCAGCTTACCCTTGCCCACTGAAGCTTTCTTT. Its translation: CASSLPLPTEAFF.

The genes are TRBV28 and TRBJ1-2, with TRBD1 matching 7 bases. The CDR3 has 14 residues. Germline trimming cut 5 bases from V and 5 bases from J; bases unmatched to any gene: 8. Germline V gene sequence: CDR1 MDHEN, CDR2 SYDVKM. In DNA form, the CDR3 reads TGTGCCAGCAGTCCCCCAGGGGGGGGATATGGCTACACCTTC. Protein: CASSPPGGGYGYTF.

This clone was detected once. V is TRBV10-2 and J is TRBJ2-5; TRBD1 matches at 10 bases. CDR1 WSHSY and CDR2 SAAADI come from the germline V gene. The CDR3 runs 20 residues. Trimming cost V 7 bases and J 1 base; bases outside gene matches: 21. CDR3 residues: CASIAGQGTLGDIPQETQYF. The CDR3 bases are TGCGCCAGCATAGCGGGACAGGGGACGTTGGGGGATATCCCCCAAGAGACCCAGTACTTC.

The genes are TRBV5-4 and TRBJ2-3; possibly TRBD2 for D (5 bases). Germline V CDR1 and CDR2: SGHNT, YYREEE (reference sequence). The V gene lost 4 bases and the J gene lost 5 bases, with 20 bases spanning the gap. There are 16 residues in the CDR3. CDR3 bases: TGTGCCAGCAGCCAGAGACTGGTCGGGGATATAGATACGCAGTATTTT. Translated, it gives CASSQRLVGDIDTQYF.

This chain connects TRBV28 to TRBJ1-5; D not resolved. The CDR3 runs to 13 residues. Germline assignment: CDR1 MDHEN and CDR2 SYDVKM. The V end lost 5 bases, the J end lost 3 bases, and 8 bases lay between the germline ends. CDR3 DNA: TGTGCCAGCAGTCTCACGTCCAATCAGCCCCAGCATTTT. This translates into CASSLTSNQPQHF.